These 20 T cell receptor beta chains came from one sample sequenced in a study of T cell responses to AZD1222 COVID-19 vaccine. TCRdb keeps only in-frame clones here, not all; method: immunoSEQ multiplex PCR. The sample includes under 150,000 clones, about 90% of them seen just once. Sequencing used peripheral blood, obtained 28 days after the second AZD1222 dose. The receptors stem from an adult who received the AZD1222 COVID-19 vaccine.

The genes are TRBV10-3 and TRBJ1-2, with 7 bases matching TRBD1. The CDR3 contains 15 residues. Germline V lookup: CDR1 ENHRY, CDR2 SYGVKD. The V gene end was trimmed by 4 bases and the J gene end by 4 bases; junction bases not matched to a gene: 9. CDR3 coding DNA: TGTGCCATCAGTGGGTTGGGGGGGACAGCCTATGGCTACACCTTC. It encodes CAISGLGGTAYGYTF.

The chain uses TRBV6-5 and TRBJ1-5; D is unresolved. Trimming left V 4 bases short and J 0 bases short, with 4 bases between. The germline CDR1 and CDR2 sequences are MNHEY and SVGAGI. CDR3 length equals 13 residues. The CDR3 reads CASSFSSNQPQHF. The CDR3 DNA reads TGTGCCAGCAGTTTCTCTAGCAATCAGCCCCAGCATTTT.

The chain carries TRBV3-1 (or the pseudogene TRBV3-2) and TRBJ2-3, with a possible D match to TRBD2 (6 bases). In germline, CDR1 is LGHDT, CDR2 YNNKEL (reference sequence). This CDR3 contains 17 residues. Trimming cost V 0 bases and J 10 bases, with 23 bases left between them. The DNA of the CDR3 is TGTGCCAGCAGCCAAGATGTCAGTGATACGCGGGAATTCCCGCAGTATTTT. Encoded protein: CASSQDVSDTREFPQYF.

The genes are TRBV4-1 and TRBJ1-5; 7 bases are shared with TRBD1. Germline V CDR1 and CDR2: MGHRA, YSYEKL. CDR3 length equals 16 residues. V shed 4 bases, J shed 6 bases, and the junction held 12 bases outside the gene matches. CDR3 sequence (DNA): TGCGCCAGCAGCCTAAGCACAGGGGTTTTCAGTCAGCCCCAGCATTTT. Its translation is CASSLSTGVFSQPQHF.

The sample holds one count of this clone. The chain uses TRBV5-4 and TRBJ2-1; the D gene is possibly TRBD1 (5 bases). Trimming shortened V by 4 bases and J by 4 bases, and 9 bases separated the two germline ends. This CDR3 spans 13 amino acids. Germline V CDR1 and CDR2: SGHNT, YYREEE (reference sequence). The CDR3 spells CASSGALYNEQFF. The DNA of the CDR3 is TGTGCCAGCAGCGGGGCCCTATACAATGAGCAGTTCTTC.

This chain links TRBV5-6 with TRBJ2-5; D possibly uses TRBD1 or TRBD2 (5 bases each). V lost 1 base and J lost 7, with 11 bases in between. CDR3 length: 13 residues. Germline lookup yields CDR1 SGHDT and CDR2 YYEEEE. The CDR3 nucleotides read TGTGCCAGCAGCTTGTCAGGGACGTCGACCCAGTACTTC. Translated, it gives CASSLSGTSTQYF.

The rearrangement links TRBV7-6 to TRBJ2-6; D not resolved. The germline gives CDR1 SGHVS, CDR2 FNYEAQ. V gave up 1 base and J gave up 0 bases, with 10 bases separating them. The CDR3 covers 17 residues. CDR3 sequence (DNA): TGTGCCAGCAGCTTAGATGGGCACATCTCTGGGGCCAACGTCCTGACTTTC. It translates to CASSLDGHISGANVLTF.

This chain connects TRBV30 to TRBJ2-1; D is uncertain. The V gene's germline CDR1 is GTSNPN and CDR2 SVGIG (reference sequence). The CDR3 is made up of 15 amino acids. V was cut by 2 bases and J by 0 bases, with 11 bases left in between. CDR3 nucleotide sequence: TGTGCCTGGAGTCCCCCGGATAGCTCCTACAATGAGCAGTTCTTC. Its protein is CAWSPPDSSYNEQFF.

The V gene is TRBV3-1 (or the pseudogene TRBV3-2), the J gene TRBJ1-2, with 7 positions matching TRBD1. Germline V gives CDR1 LGHDT, CDR2 YNNKEL (reference sequence). With 4 bases clipped from V and 8 bases from J, the junction kept 10 bases outside the gene matches. The CDR3 sequence is 14 residues long. This CDR3 is CASSPWGQNGGYTF. In DNA, the CDR3 is TGTGCCAGCAGCCCCTGGGGACAGAATGGAGGCTACACCTTC.

The gene calls are TRBV18 and TRBJ2-3; D call uncertain. The V end lost 6 bases, the J end lost 1 base, and 8 bases lay between the germline ends. This CDR3 is built from 13 residues. CDR1 and CDR2 (germline): KGHSH, LQKENI. The CDR3 is CASSQDGTDTQYF. The CDR3 DNA is TGTGCCAGCTCCCAGGACGGCACAGATACGCAGTATTTT.

The chain combines TRBV20-1 with TRBJ2-1, with unresolved D. CDR1 and CDR2 from the germline V gene are DFQATT and SNEGSKA (reference sequence). The CDR3 is 11 residues long. Trimming pared 3 bases from V and 9 bases from J, leaving 9 bases between. The CDR3 coding sequence is TGCAGTGCTAGCCCCACGGGTGAGCAGTTCTTC. Protein sequence: CSASPTGEQFF.

The chain combines TRBV7-2 with TRBJ2-2; 14 nucleotides line up with TRBD2. Unmatched junction bases numbered 7, after V lost 3 bases and J lost 7 bases. This CDR3 has 17 amino acids. Germline CDR1 and CDR2: SGHTA and FQGNSA. The CDR3 DNA reads as TGTGCCAGCAGCTTTGCCGGGACTAGCGGGAGTAACGGGGAGCTGTTTTTT. This gives the protein CASSFAGTSGSNGELFF.

The chain joins TRBV14 to TRBJ2-2; weak D call: TRBD1 (8 bases). The CDR3 loop spans 18 amino acids. From germline, CDR1 is SGHDN and CDR2 FVKESK. V gave up 0 bases and J gave up 6 bases, with 20 bases separating them. CDR3 region: CASSQDRRTGRAAGELFF. The DNA of the CDR3 is TGTGCCAGCAGCCAAGACCGGCGGACAGGGAGGGCGGCCGGGGAGCTGTTTTTT.

The chain joins TRBV30 to TRBJ1-2; 10 nucleotides line up with TRBD1. The germline V gene encodes CDR1 GTSNPN and CDR2 SVGIG (reference sequence). V gave up 2 bases and J gave up 7 bases; unmatched junction bases: 10. The length of the CDR3 is 15 residues. The CDR3, as DNA: TGTGCCTGGAGTTTGGGACAGGGGTTATTGGGTGGCTACACCTTC. Its protein is CAWSLGQGLLGGYTF.

The J gene is TRBJ2-1, the V gene TRBV18; a possible D gene is TRBD1 (6 bases). Germline CDR1 is KGHSH and CDR2 is LQKENI. V lost 0 bases and J lost 4, with 13 bases in between. This CDR3 region has 16 residues. CDR3 nucleotides: TGTGCCAGCTCACCACCGGGGGCAGGTTCATACAATGAGCAGTTCTTC. Protein: CASSPPGAGSYNEQFF.

V gene TRBV27 combines with J gene TRBJ2-7, with D perhaps TRBD1 or TRBD2 (5 bases each). Germline V gene data show CDR1 as MNHEY and CDR2 as SMNVEV (reference sequence). The length of the CDR3 is 15 residues. V was pared by 3 bases and J by 1 base, with 13 bases between. CDR3 protein: CASSFTPGRSYEQYF. CDR3 sequence (DNA): TGTGCCAGCAGTTTCACTCCGGGACGGTCCTACGAGCAGTACTTC.

The J gene is TRBJ2-1, the V gene TRBV5-6; weak D call: TRBD2 (7 bases). Germline assignment: CDR1 SGHDT and CDR2 YYEEEE. There are 14 residues in the CDR3. With 0 bases removed from V and 7 bases from J, the gap between germline ends came to 11 bases. CDR3 region: CASSLGAGHNEQFF. The DNA for the CDR3 is TGTGCCAGCAGCTTGGGAGCGGGACATAATGAGCAGTTCTTC. The full variable domain, rest sourced from reference TRBV5-6 and TRBJ2-1, is DAGVTQSPTHLIKTRGQQVTLRCSPKSGHDTVSWYQQALGQGPQFIFQYYEEEERQRGNFPDRFSGHQFPNYSSELNVNALLLGDSALYLCASSLGAGHNEQFFGPGTRLTVL.

The chain carries TRBV7-8 and TRBJ1-2, with 9 bases lining up with TRBD1. The V segment lost 1 base and the J segment 4 bases; nucleotides outside the gene matches: 1. Germline-derived CDR1 and CDR2 are SGHVS and FQNEAQ. The CDR3 is 14 residues long. The CDR3 nucleotides read TGTGCCAGCAGCTTAGGACAGGGGGTCTATGGCTACACCTTC. It codes for CASSLGQGVYGYTF.

J is TRBJ2-2 and V is TRBV11-2; D is undetermined. V lost 3 bases and J lost 0, with 8 bases in between. CDR1 and CDR2 from the germline V gene are SGHAT and FQNNGV. The CDR3 runs to 15 residues. The CDR3 reads CASSFRAANTGELFF. CDR3 DNA: TGTGCCAGCAGCTTTAGGGCAGCGAACACCGGGGAGCTGTTTTTT.

This clone was picked up one time. This same CDR3 is encoded by further DNA sequences in the sample. This chain uses TRBV18 with TRBJ2-3, with D possibly being TRBD2 (6 bases). Germline V gene lookup returns CDR1 KGHSH and CDR2 LQKENI. CDR3 length: 15 residues. V was pared by 0 bases and J by 0 bases, with 7 bases between. The CDR3 loop is CASSPPGLSTDTQYF. DNA of the CDR3: TGTGCCAGCTCACCACCGGGACTCAGCACAGATACGCAGTATTTT.